This T cell receptor beta chain emerged from a study of identical twins (dated by TCRdb to the mid-2010s). Background for the entire study: The study deep-sequenced TCR alpha and beta repertoires from monozygotic twins, unrelated adults of various ages and cord blood to test whether fetal clonotypes persist. To rule out contamination, the twin experiments were replicated at different times with different library preparation protocols.

Every donor in the study was a healthy Caucasian. Three pairs of female monozygotic twins, all aged 18 to 29 years, were included in the twin cohort. Positive isolation kits from Invitrogen were used to isolate the CD4+ and CD8+ T cell populations. Here is what the overall study found, with its caveats: Because the same donors could not be followed over many years, the conclusions relied on cross-sectional statistical analysis. In beta out-of-frame sequences, excess twin sharing was weaker, because having fewer shared sequences lowered the signal-to-noise ratio. Recombination models systematically underestimated out-of-frame TCR alpha sharing in monozygotic twins but agreed with sharing between unrelated individuals. Compared with coincidental sharing between unrelated individuals, out-of-frame TCR alpha sequences shared between twins had an excess of sequences with low generation probability. Zero-insertion analyses could be partly confounded by invariant T cells such as MAIT and iNKT, although diverse VJ usage argued against such confounding for most clonotypes. Fewer insertions were carried by abundant cord blood beta clonotypes; a weaker similar trend was observed in young adult naive repertoires, while no such trend was observed in memory repertoires.

Library prep was done by 5' RACE. Data came from an Illumina HiSeq 2000. Template switching added a universal primer binding site, and the final cDNA carried a unique molecular identifier that allowed TCR cDNA molecules to be counted accurately. First-strand cDNA for TCR alpha and beta chains was synthesized from specific primers in the conserved constant-segment region. To control for contamination, each cDNA library was double barcoded with a SMART-Mk sample barcode plus Illumina barcodes. TruSeq adapter sequences along with Illumina sample barcodes were introduced in two successive PCR steps. Sequencing of the TCR alpha and beta cDNA libraries was done on the Illumina HiSeq platform using custom primers. The paper's data handling went like this. Raw reads were processed with MiGEC to extract unique molecular identifiers, and MiXCR was used to determine CDR3 positions. Recombination models were inferred per individual with the repgenHMM and IGoR tools using an EM algorithm. The tcR package in R was used for shared clonotype analysis, with sharing normalized by the product of cloneset sizes. To study raw recombination without the effects of thymic and clonal selection, out-of-frame nonproductive sequences were analyzed. TCRdb cleaned the public reads at Q25 with fastp, built clones with MiXCR and kept in-frame beta chains. Rows are combined by CDR3 protein, so each entry shows the most common genes and DNA. TCRdb's processing, not the authors' own work, is the source of the V and J calls. Counted in this sample were about 190,000 distinct CDR3 sequences; 15% to 20% of them appeared once. Of the sample, 40% to 45% falls within the top ten clones.

This clonotype occurred many times. The antigen it binds to is not known. No base-level quality is on record; no much larger clone is a single base apart. CDR1 and CDR2, per the germline V gene, are SNHLY and FYNNEI. Deletion took 4 bases off V and 0 bases off J, with a span of 10 bases between the germline ends. From the cysteine through the phenylalanine, the CDR3 covers 15 amino acids. Only the CDR3 DNA is retained, 45 bases long and in frame from the first base. This same sample was also taken into another study, of T cells expressing NK-cell markers. The second study's paper adds: TCR beta-chain repertoires were profiled in sorted CD3+CD56+NKG2C+, CD3+CD56+NKG2C- and CD3+CD56-NKG2C+ T-cell subsets from roughly eight donors. Seven of the eight sequenced donors were HCMV-seropositive and one was HCMV-seronegative. In several experiments an anti-gammadeltaTCR antibody was added to restrict sorting to alphabetaTCR-expressing T cells. In roughly 6 donors, the dominant CD3+CD56+NKG2C+ clonotypes were found to rank among the top 10 CD8+ clonotypes and to make up roughly 1.0-7.0% of CD8+ T cells. Those dominant clonotypes were again the most abundant among CD3+CD56-NKG2C+ cells in a few donors, at about 28.3-60.1%. Whether the expanded NKG2C-expressing T cell clones were specific for HCMV antigens was left unclear. The eight sequenced donors were randomly selected healthy volunteers, three men and five women. To determine HCMV serostatus, a commercial ELISA kit was used to detect HCMV-specific IgG in serum. MIGEC was used to demultiplex reads and group reads by UMI, and MiTCR was used to assemble and quantify clonotypes. Only TCR cDNA sequences supported by at least two reads were kept to exclude erroneous sequences. The tcR package was used for downstream repertoire analysis, with clonotypes matched between fractions based on CDR3 nucleotide sequence plus V segment. Antigen specificity was annotated against VDJdb with VDJmatch, allowing one amino acid substitution in CDR3.

The V and J genes are TRBV2 and TRBJ1-5, with a weak D call of TRBD1 (6 bases match). The sequenced sample was CD8+ T cells sorted from blood. This TCR was sampled from a woman younger than 35 in good health. The CDR3 amino acid sequence is: CASSGTAHSNQPQHF. In nucleotide form, the sequence is TGTGCCAGCAGTGGGACAGCACATAGCAATCAGCCCCAGCATTTT.